Sequencing of this T cell receptor (beta chain) was carried out in a study of shared clonotypes between healthy human individuals (dated by TCRdb to the early 2020s). For the study in its entirety: The cohort comprised a couple of women and a few men aged 18 to 49 years. Blood TCR repertoires of roughly five healthy adults were deeply sequenced to estimate repertoire size and the extent of clonotype sharing between individuals. Libraries were prepared and TCR repertoires were sequenced by different laboratories using diverse techniques, in order to increase sequencing depth and limit assay-specific biases. Per donor, leukapheresis produced somewhere between about 0.8 and 9 billion PBMCs. For each donor, three plates each were used for CD4 naive and CD4 memory, two plates were used for CD8 naive, and one plate was used for CD8 memory.

TCR CDR3 regions were amplified from genomic DNA by multiplex PCR using the deep immunoSEQ assay. Extracted genomic DNA from each cell subset was spread evenly across all wells of several immunoSEQ 96-well plates, with each plate serving as a replicate. Each replicate PCR for sorted subsets received around 200 ng genomic DNA, equal to about 29,000 T cell genomes. The purified libraries were quantified using a Qubit 3.0 fluorometer, sized with a Bioanalyzer 2100, and then quantified again using the KAPA Library Quantification kit. Every immunoSEQ 96-well plate was sequenced on a dedicated single-read 150-cycle Illumina NextSeq 550 flow cell. Per the authors' processing: Because only junctional sequences without quality scores were contained in the immunoSEQ output, filtering matching that applied to full-length reads could not be performed. To assign V/J genes and CDR3, sequences were annotated using PyIR, a Python wrapper for IgBLAST v1.9, with IMGT germline references. Reads were filtered out if the reads had weak V/J assignments (E-value above 1e-6), no CDR3, stop codons, out-of-frame junctions, or ambiguous translated residues. V3J clonotypes were defined as sequences sharing the same inferred V gene, J gene, and CDR3 amino acid sequence. To compute the percentage overlap between repertoires, the number of shared unique clonotypes was divided by the size of the smaller repertoire. Repertoire richness was assessed with RTK rarefaction, the Chao1 estimator, and Recon v2.1 estimates of unobserved clonotypes. OLGA was used to compute generation probabilities for all TCRbeta clonotypes that the gDNA method yielded from four donors. What TCRdb holds here is the immuneACCESS table cut down to in-frame rearrangements. Part of the clones is not present; checked against another copy, under half of the missing clones reflect an unresolved V gene, and the others are unexplained. V and J calls and clone size come straight from that table; D and trimming were deduced from the DNA. The sample table shows about 1.9 million clones, and over 85% are seen once. The biggest ten clones account for approximately 1.7% of the sample.

As to this clone: Its target antigen remains unknown. Base qualities were left out, and no much larger clone turns up one base away.

Broader findings and caveats from the paper: Compared with non-shared clonotypes, clonotypes shared by all four sorted-subset donors had higher generation probabilities. Across several donors, approximately 5% of naive CD4, approximately 3.6% of naive CD8, 2% to 2.5% of memory CD4, and approximately 0.4% of memory CD8 clonotypes were shared. The genetic and exposure-history diversity represented was limited by the small number of donors. Sampling was limited to blood, and TCR repertoires in tissue likely differ from TCR repertoires in blood. Even with the large sequencing depth, rarefaction of the sorted-subset datasets indicated that sequencing was incomplete. Pairwise subsampling led to the expectation that sequencing depth would affect the degree of clonotype sharing among donors. Naive subsets generally had larger estimated clonotype richness than memory subsets did.

V ends up 5 bases short and J 0 bases short, with an unmatched junction base count of 4. Via the germline V gene, CDR1 is MDHEN and CDR2 SYDVKM. Measured from the cysteine to the phenylalanine, the CDR3 is 15 residues long. The sequence is cut down to CDR3 DNA, 45 bases in frame from base 1. CD8 naive samples were obtained by positive selection for CCR7 among CD45RO-negative cells, yielding a CD45RA+CCR7+ population from which TemRA cells were excluded. The donors were healthy, HIV-negative adults with no recently reported acute infections or vaccinations. All donors were Caucasian adults living in Nashville, Tennessee, USA. Blood was collected by leukapheresis, and PBMCs were isolated by Ficoll-Histopaque density gradient centrifugation and then cryopreserved in liquid nitrogen vapor phase. Purity and quantity of every magnetically sorted T cell population were checked by analytical flow cytometry. Each sorted fraction had its genomic DNA isolated and then quantified by UV absorbance on a Nanodrop 2000c.

The chain links TRBV28 with TRBJ1-5; a stretch of 7 junction bases matches TRBD1. The receptor was derived from a man between 18 and 35 years old in good health. Some clones in this sample may be carry-over from other donors' samples. Sample: naive CD8+ T cells from PBMCs. Sample cell subset or site, as interpreted from the label and publication: CD45RA+CCR7+. The CDR3 region reads CASSRDSFSNQPQHF. The nucleotide sequence is TGTGCCAGCAGTCGGGACAGTTTTAGCAATCAGCCCCAGCATTTT. The reference TRBV28 and TRBJ1-5 proteins fill in what lies around the CDR3, so the full variable domain reads DVKVTQSSRYLVKRTGEKVFLECVQDMDHENMFWYRQDPGLGLRLIYFSYDVKMKEKGDIPEGYSVSREKKERFSLILESASTNQTSMYLCASSRDSFSNQPQHFGDGTRLSIL.